The T cell receptor beta chain described here comes from a study of spatial heterogeneity in lung cancer. Study in general: Detection consistently yielded more beta chains than alpha chains.

Time point: sample taken at primary tumor resection. 72 TRACERx patients with early, untreated non-small cell lung cancer donated samples. Whole RNA, which was extracted from tumor, nontumor lung tissue or frozen PBMC, was sequenced without any cell sorting. One entry per CDR3 protein, called by TCRdb with MiXCR from the 5' RACE reads. The sample lists over 25,000 distinct CDR3 sequences, about 7.6% occurring once. General study points: The study found that expanded intratumoral alpha and beta TCR counts tracked tumor mutation counts.

This clonotype was observed many times. Its antigen is still unknown. Looked up from germline, CDR1 is MNHEY and CDR2 is SVGEGT. The CDR3 sequence is 15 residues long. The V and J ends lost 7 bases and 3 bases respectively, with 16 bases between them. The rearrangement joins TRBV6-2 or TRBV6-3 to TRBJ2-1, with D maybe TRBD1 (5 bases). Material: lung tumor tissue, obtained at surgery. The receptor comes from a male donor with early-stage non-small cell lung cancer. CDR3 coding DNA: TGTGCCAGCAACCCGCAGGGAAAAGGCTACAATGAGCAGTTCTTC. Translated, it gives CASNPQGKGYNEQFF.